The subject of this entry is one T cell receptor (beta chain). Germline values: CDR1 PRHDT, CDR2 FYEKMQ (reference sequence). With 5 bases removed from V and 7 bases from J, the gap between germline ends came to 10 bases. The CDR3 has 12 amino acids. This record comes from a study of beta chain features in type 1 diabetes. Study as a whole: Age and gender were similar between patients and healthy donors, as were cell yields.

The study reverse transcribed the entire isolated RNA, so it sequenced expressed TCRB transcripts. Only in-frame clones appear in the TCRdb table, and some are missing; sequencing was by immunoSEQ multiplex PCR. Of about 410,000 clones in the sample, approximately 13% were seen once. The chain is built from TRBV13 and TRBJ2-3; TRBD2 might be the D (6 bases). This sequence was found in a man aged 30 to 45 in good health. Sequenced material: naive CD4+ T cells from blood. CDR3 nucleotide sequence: TGTGCCAGCAGCACCCGGGGGAATACGCAGTATTTT. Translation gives CASSTRGNTQYF.